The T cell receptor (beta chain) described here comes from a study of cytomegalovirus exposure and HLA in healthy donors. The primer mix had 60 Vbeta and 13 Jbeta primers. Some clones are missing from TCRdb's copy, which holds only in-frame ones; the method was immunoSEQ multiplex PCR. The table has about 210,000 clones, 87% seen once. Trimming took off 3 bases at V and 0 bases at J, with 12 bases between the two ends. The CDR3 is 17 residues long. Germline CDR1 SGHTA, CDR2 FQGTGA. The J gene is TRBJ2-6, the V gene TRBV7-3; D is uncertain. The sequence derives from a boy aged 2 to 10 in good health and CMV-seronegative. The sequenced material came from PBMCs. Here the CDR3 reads CASSLSSTGSGANVLTF. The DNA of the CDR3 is TGTGCCAGCAGCTTGTCCTCCACTGGCTCTGGGGCCAACGTCCTGACTTTC.